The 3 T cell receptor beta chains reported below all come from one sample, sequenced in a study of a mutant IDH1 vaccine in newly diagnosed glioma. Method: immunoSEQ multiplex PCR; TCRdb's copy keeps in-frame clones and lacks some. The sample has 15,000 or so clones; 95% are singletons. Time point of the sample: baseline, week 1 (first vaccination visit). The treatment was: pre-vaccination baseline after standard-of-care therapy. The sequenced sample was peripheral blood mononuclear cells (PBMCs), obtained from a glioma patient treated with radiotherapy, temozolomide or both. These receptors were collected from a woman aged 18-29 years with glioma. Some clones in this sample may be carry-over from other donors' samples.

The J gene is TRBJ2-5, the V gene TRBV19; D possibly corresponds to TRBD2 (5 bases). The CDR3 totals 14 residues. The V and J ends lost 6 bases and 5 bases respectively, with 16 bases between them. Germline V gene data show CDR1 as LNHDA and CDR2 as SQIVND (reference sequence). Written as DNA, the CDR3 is TGTGCCAGTAGCCTAAGCAGGAGAGGGGAGACCCAGTACTTC. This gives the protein CASSLSRRGETQYF. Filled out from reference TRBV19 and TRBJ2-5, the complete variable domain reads DGGITQSPKYLFRKEGQNVTLSCEQNLNHDAMYWYRQDPGQGLRLIYYSQIVNDFQKGDIAEGYSVSREKKESFPLTVTSAQKNPTAFYLCASSLSRRGETQYFGPGTRLLVL.

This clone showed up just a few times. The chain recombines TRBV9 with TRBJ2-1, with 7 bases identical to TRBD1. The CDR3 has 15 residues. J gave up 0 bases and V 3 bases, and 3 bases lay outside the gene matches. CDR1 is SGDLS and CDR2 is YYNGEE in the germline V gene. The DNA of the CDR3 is TGTGCCAGCAGCGGCCGGGACAGCTCCTACAATGAGCAGTTCTTC. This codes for CASSGRDSSYNEQFF.

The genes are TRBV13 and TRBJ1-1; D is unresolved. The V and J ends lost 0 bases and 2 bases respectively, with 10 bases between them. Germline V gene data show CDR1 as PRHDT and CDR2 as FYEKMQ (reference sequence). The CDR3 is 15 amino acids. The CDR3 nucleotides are TGTGCCAGCAGCTTAGGTCTGGCTGAAAACACTGAAGCTTTCTTT. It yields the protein CASSLGLAENTEAFF.